One T cell receptor beta chain is described in this entry. The data are from a study of blood T cell repertoires in COVID-19. Study summary: Samples representing acute and convalescent COVID-19 were sourced from the United States, Italy and Spain. Sample material is recorded as cDNA or gDNA derived from T cells, B-cell-depleted T cells, or PBMCs.

As handled by the study authors: The authors estimated nucleated cell counts from reference gene primer amplification. The protocol was immunoSEQ multiplex PCR, while the TCRdb copy is restricted to in-frame clones and leaves out a portion. V and J calls and clone size are as listed in that table; D and trimming were resolved from the DNA. The sample includes 200,000 to 250,000 clones, less than 85% of them seen just once. The source material was peripheral blood. The TCR originated in an elderly woman with active or convalescent COVID-19.

CDR3 protein: CASSLLYEKLFF. CDR3 coding DNA: TGTGCCAGCAGCTTACTTTATGAAAAACTGTTTTTT. The chain uses TRBV11-2 and TRBJ1-4, with D uncertain. CDR1 is SGHAT, CDR2 FQNNGV, per germline. With 2 bases removed from V and 6 bases from J, the gap between germline ends came to 4 bases. The CDR3 runs to 12 residues. Supplemented by reference TRBV11-2 and TRBJ1-4, the full variable domain reads EAGVAQSPRYKIIEKRQSVAFWCNPISGHATLYWYQQILGQGPKLLIQFQNNGVVDDSQLPKDRFSAERLKGVDSTLKIQPAKLEDSAVYLCASSLLYEKLFFGSGTQLSVL.